What follows are 16 T cell receptor beta chains derived from one specimen sequenced in a study of CD8 T cells in ankylosing spondylitis. The study, taken as a whole, reports: A TCR beta motif of fewer than 10 highly homologous variants seemed to mark ankylosing spondylitis blood.

Their specific antigens are unknown. TCRdb recomputed calls from the 5' RACE reads with MiXCR, one row per CDR3 protein. The sample holds around 140,000 distinct CDR3 sequences; 17% are singletons and the top ten take 33%. Sequencing was done on a sample of blood, either unsorted or a sorted T cell fraction (not recorded which). The receptors derive from a male donor with ankylosing spondylitis.

There are many counts of this clonotype. V and J are TRBV6-4 and TRBJ2-4, with unresolved D. The CDR3 has 16 residues. Germline V CDR1 and CDR2: MRHNA, SNTAGT. The germline V and J ends were trimmed by 2 bases and 0 bases, with 11 bases remaining between them. The CDR3 reads CASSDRTILAKNIQYF. CDR3 nucleotides: TGTGCCAGCAGTGACAGGACCATCTTAGCCAAAAACATTCAGTACTTC.

This clonotype was picked up a small number of times. The gene calls are TRBV10-1 and TRBJ2-7, with D possibly being TRBD1 or TRBD2 (5 bases each). Trimming removed 0 bases at V and 5 bases at J, with 11 bases between. The CDR3 runs 14 residues. In germline, CDR1 is WNHNN, CDR2 SYGVQD (reference sequence). CDR3 amino acids: CASSESGRDDEQYF. The CDR3 DNA follows: TGCGCCAGCAGTGAGTCGGGCAGGGACGACGAGCAGTACTTC.

This CDR3 is CSARGGDLYQETQYF. CDR3 DNA sequence: TGCAGTGCTAGAGGCGGTGATTTGTACCAAGAGACCCAGTACTTC. The chain joins TRBV20-1 to TRBJ2-5; unclear D gene. CDR1 and CDR2 (germline): DFQATT, SNEGSKA (reference sequence). The CDR3 runs 15 residues. Trimming removed 1 base at V and 0 bases at J, with 12 bases between.

In its sample, this clonotype was seen once. The chain couples TRBV7-9 to TRBJ2-7; D remains unclear. Trimming removed 5 bases at V and 6 bases at J, with 14 bases between. Germline CDR1 reads SEHNR; CDR2 reads FQNEAQ (reference sequence). This CDR3 spans 13 amino acids. This CDR3 reads CASSRTPSTEQYF. In DNA form, the CDR3 reads TGTGCCAGCAGCCGGACCCCCAGCACCGAGCAGTACTTC.

The chain is built from TRBV5-4 and TRBJ2-1; TRBD1 agrees at 11 bases. CDR3 size: 13 residues. Germline CDR1 reads SGHNT; CDR2 reads YYREEE (reference sequence). V was pared by 9 bases and J by 9 bases, with 8 bases of the junction left unmatched. CDR3 nucleotide sequence: TGTGCCATGACAGGACAGGGGGCGCTTGAGCAGTTCTTC. Translating it yields CAMTGQGALEQFF.

Only a few counts were recorded for this clonotype. This CDR3 reads CASSYSRTYGYTF. Here the CDR3 DNA reads TGTGCCAGCAGTTATTCCCGGACGTATGGCTACACCTTC. The chain uses TRBV27 and TRBJ1-2; D not certain. V lost 4 bases to trimming and J lost 5 bases, with 11 bases between them. This CDR3 comprises 13 residues. Germline V lookup: CDR1 MNHEY, CDR2 SMNVEV (reference sequence).

The genes are TRBV7-9 and TRBJ2-1; 7 positions agree with TRBD2. The CDR3 loop spans 14 amino acids. The germline V gene has CDR1 SEHNR and CDR2 FQNEAQ (reference sequence). Trimming cost V 6 bases and J 4 bases; bases outside gene matches: 6. The CDR3 nucleotides are TGTGCCAGCAGAAGCGGGGCGGGTTACAATGAGCAGTTCTTC. Translated: CASRSGAGYNEQFF.

This clonotype was recorded a few times. V and J are TRBV5-1 and TRBJ2-7; D gene ambiguous. From germline, CDR1 is SGHRS and CDR2 YFSETQ. V lost 4 bases, J lost 3 bases, and 14 bases lay in between. The CDR3 totals 14 residues. Written as DNA, the CDR3 is TGCGCCAGCAGCGAGGACGCAGAGGTCTACGAGCAGTACTTC. Its translation: CASSEDAEVYEQYF.

The sample holds many counts of this clonotype. The chain carries TRBV28 and TRBJ2-7; the match to TRBD1 covers 8 bases. The junction had 1 base not matched to a gene; V was cut back by 3 bases and J by 0 bases. Germline V gene sequence: CDR1 MDHEN, CDR2 SYDVKM. The CDR3 length is 14 residues. The CDR3 protein is CASSFGQGSYEQYF. The CDR3 DNA follows: TGTGCCAGCAGTTTTGGACAGGGCTCCTACGAGCAGTACTTC.

This clonotype turned up a few times. As DNA, the CDR3 is TGTGCCAGCAGCTTAGTGTCAGGAGAGATGGGCTACGAGCAGTACTTC. Its protein product is CASSLVSGEMGYEQYF. V is TRBV7-9 and J is TRBJ2-7, with D hard to call. Germline lookup yields CDR1 SEHNR and CDR2 FQNEAQ (reference sequence). Deletions cut 1 base from V and 3 bases from J, with 16 bases between. CDR3 size: 16 residues.

The CDR3 loop is CASSQASGSLNSYEQYF. The DNA of the CDR3 is TGTGCCAGCAGCCAAGCTAGCGGGAGTCTTAACTCCTACGAGCAGTACTTC. The chain has TRBV4-2 and TRBJ2-7; TRBD2 matches 10 bases. The CDR3 extends over 17 amino acids. Trimming removed 1 base from V and 0 bases from J; junction bases left unmatched: 6. Per germline, CDR1 LGHNA and CDR2 YNFKEQ.

This clonotype was seen only a few times. The chain employs TRBV19 and TRBJ2-1, with D perhaps matching TRBD2 (5 bases). The germline CDR1 and CDR2 sequences are LNHDA and SQIVND (reference sequence). The CDR3 runs to 14 residues. Trimming took 6 bases from V and 1 from J, leaving 10 bases between them. The CDR3 coding sequence is TGTGCCAGTAGGGTAGCGAATTCCTACAATGAGCAGTTCTTC. Residues: CASRVANSYNEQFF.

This clonotype turned up a few times. V usage is TRBV7-9 and J usage is TRBJ1-6; TRBD1 agrees at 8 bases. In germline, CDR1 is SEHNR, CDR2 FQNEAQ (reference sequence). The ends lost 4 bases at V and 6 bases at J; junction bases unmatched: 2. This CDR3 spans 14 amino acids. The CDR3 reads CASSSTGGNSPLHF. Written as DNA, the CDR3 is TGTGCCAGCAGCTCAACAGGGGGTAATTCACCCCTCCACTTT.

In this sample, this clonotype turned up a few times. The chain combines TRBV9 with TRBJ2-3, with D possibly TRBD2 on 6 matching bases. V shed 4 bases and J shed 2 bases, with 17 bases lying between them. Germline V gene data show CDR1 as SGDLS and CDR2 as YYNGEE. The CDR3 has 16 residues. CDR3 nucleotides: TGTGCCAGCAGCTCTCCAACGACTAGTTCCACAGATACGCAGTATTTT. Translated, it gives CASSSPTTSSTDTQYF. The variable domain in full, with the rest retrieved from reference TRBV9 and TRBJ2-3, is DSGVTQTPKHLITATGQRVTLRCSPRSGDLSVYWYQQSLDQGLQFLIQYYNGEERAKGNILERFSAQQFPDLHSELNLSSLELGDSALYFCASSSPTTSSTDTQYFGPGTRLTVL.

This clonotype was detected only a few times. The rearrangement uses TRBV27 and TRBJ2-1, with D perhaps given as TRBD1 or TRBD2 (5 bases each). The CDR3 loop spans 14 amino acids. V gave up 6 bases and J gave up 6 bases, with 15 bases separating them. Germline lookup yields CDR1 MNHEY and CDR2 SMNVEV (reference sequence). CDR3 DNA sequence: TGTGCCAGCAGGGGAGTAGGGGATCCCAATGAGCAGTTCTTC. Amino acid sequence: CASRGVGDPNEQFF.

CDR3 DNA: TGCAGCGCCACGGGTGCCTCTAATGAAAAACTGTTTTTT. Translation gives CSATGASNEKLFF. This sequence joins TRBV20-1 and TRBJ1-4, with D unclear. The CDR3 has 13 amino acids. CDR1 DFQATT and CDR2 SNEGSKA come from the germline V gene (reference sequence).